A single sample gave rise to the 28 T cell receptor beta chains below, sequenced in a study of identical twins. TCRdb re-derived calls from the 5' RACE reads in MiXCR, one entry per CDR3 protein. This table has hundreds of thousands of distinct CDR3 sequences, around a sixth appearing once. These data were likewise used in another study, on T cells expressing NK-cell markers.

Material for sequencing was PBMCs. All receptors derive from a woman younger than 35 in good health.

This clonotype showed up just a few times. V and J are TRBV7-2 and TRBJ1-2; no clear D. Trimming pared 1 base from V and 1 base from J, leaving 10 bases between. Germline V gene sequence: CDR1 SGHTA, CDR2 FQGNSA. This CDR3 comprises 15 residues. DNA of the CDR3: TGTGCCAGCAGCTTAGTTGGGCAGGTTAACTATGGCTACACCTTC. Translating it yields CASSLVGQVNYGYTF. Together with reference TRBV7-2 and TRBJ1-2, the CDR3 gives the full variable domain: GAGVSQSPSNKVTEKGKDVELRCDPISGHTALYWYRQSLGQGLEFLIYFQGNSAPDKSGLPSDRFSAERTGGSVSTLTIQRTQQEDSAVYLCASSLVGQVNYGYTFGSGTRLTVV.

This clonotype has just a few counts. This chain links TRBV6-1 with TRBJ1-1; no clear D. CDR3 size: 13 residues. The germline gives CDR1 MNHNS, CDR2 SASEGT. The V end lost 7 bases, the J end lost 1 base, and 10 bases lay between the germline ends. The CDR3 sequence is CASTPGENTEAFF. CDR3 bases: TGTGCCAGCACCCCGGGAGAGAACACTGAAGCTTTCTTT.

The CDR3 region has the DNA TGTGCCAGCAGCTTAAGGATTCAGGGGGCGAACACCGGGGAGCTGTTTTTT. Protein sequence: CASSLRIQGANTGELFF. The rearrangement links TRBV11-2 to TRBJ2-2, with TRBD1 identical over 7 bases. Germline V gene lookup returns CDR1 SGHAT and CDR2 FQNNGV. Trimming removed 2 bases from V and 0 bases from J; junction bases left unmatched: 6. CDR3 size: 17 residues.

V gene TRBV9 combines with J gene TRBJ1-2, with D unclear. V was trimmed by 4 bases and J by 5 bases, leaving 15 bases between them. The CDR3 consists of 14 residues. From germline, CDR1 is SGDLS and CDR2 YYNGEE. CDR3 protein: CASSPTGLRYGYTF. In DNA, the CDR3 is TGTGCCAGCAGCCCGACGGGTCTTCGATATGGCTACACCTTC. The whole variable domain, remainder taken from reference TRBV9 and TRBJ1-2, is DSGVTQTPKHLITATGQRVTLRCSPRSGDLSVYWYQQSLDQGLQFLIQYYNGEERAKGNILERFSAQQFPDLHSELNLSSLELGDSALYFCASSPTGLRYGYTFGSGTRLTVV.

This clonotype was detected only a few times. The chain has TRBV20-1 and TRBJ2-7; D not certain. CDR3 length equals 12 residues. Germline lookup yields CDR1 DFQATT and CDR2 SNEGSKA (reference sequence). V lost 3 bases and J lost 6, with 12 bases in between. This CDR3 reads CSARADTLEQYF. In DNA, the CDR3 is TGCAGTGCTAGGGCCGACACCCTCGAGCAGTACTTC.

CDR3 sequence reads: CASSPGTGRGRPQHF. For the CDR3, the DNA is TGTGCCAGCAGTCCCGGCACAGGGCGGGGTCGGCCCCAGCATTTT. The genes are TRBV9 and TRBJ1-5, with D possibly being TRBD1 (6 bases). The CDR3 sequence is 15 residues long. The germline V gene has CDR1 SGDLS and CDR2 YYNGEE. V lost 5 bases, J lost 9 bases, and 21 bases lay in between.

This chain uses TRBV6-1 with TRBJ2-7, with D perhaps TRBD1 (6 bases). The CDR3 covers 15 residues. Germline lookup yields CDR1 MNHNS and CDR2 SASEGT. Trimming took 5 bases from V and 6 from J, leaving 20 bases between them. The CDR3 nucleotides read TGTGCCAGCAGTCTGGCGGCGAGCAGGGGTCTCGAGCAGTACTTC. Amino acids: CASSLAASRGLEQYF.

This clonotype has a handful of counts. The chain is built from TRBV12-3 or TRBV12-4 and TRBJ2-1; 7 bases line up with TRBD1. The CDR3 extends over 15 amino acids. V trimming: 7 bases; J trimming: 4 bases; junction bases outside the gene matches: 10. The CDR3 is CASTQRGQLYNEQFF. Written as DNA, the CDR3 is TGTGCCAGCACCCAAAGGGGACAGCTATACAATGAGCAGTTCTTC.

The J gene is TRBJ2-7, the V gene TRBV3-1; TRBD2 aligns across 10 bases. The junction had 4 bases not matched to a gene; V was cut back by 1 base and J by 4 bases. The CDR3 has 15 amino acids. The germline gives CDR1 LGHDT, CDR2 YNNKEL (reference sequence). Here the CDR3 reads CASSQAWTSGYEQYF. In DNA, the CDR3 is TGTGCCAGCAGCCAAGCTTGGACTAGCGGTTACGAGCAGTACTTC.

This clonotype was seen a few times. The chain links TRBV10-3 to TRBJ1-2; D gene uncertain. This CDR3 comprises 14 residues. Germline V CDR1 and CDR2: ENHRY, SYGVKD. The ends were cut back, 3 bases at V and 5 bases at J, with 13 bases in the middle. Here the CDR3 DNA reads TGTGCCATCAGTGAAGACCGGGTTTTGTATGGCTACACCTTC. Its protein product is CAISEDRVLYGYTF.

A remark on this clonotype: A read error may be the cause here, since a much bigger clone is one base away. The rearrangement joins TRBV7-9 to TRBJ2-7; no firm D call. The CDR3 covers 12 residues. Germline CDR1 is SEHNR and CDR2 is FQNEAQ (reference sequence). V lost 5 bases and J 3 bases, leaving 8 bases between the germline ends. The CDR3 spells CASSPTNYEQYF. For the CDR3, the DNA is TGTGCCAGCAGCCCCACGAACTACGAGCAGTACTTC. The full variable domain, its missing parts supplied by reference TRBV7-9 and TRBJ2-7, is DTGVSQNPRHKITKRGQNVTFRCDPISEHNRLYWYRQTLGQGPEFLTYFQNEAQLEKSRLLSDRFSAERPKGSFSTLEIQRTEQGDSAMYLCASSPTNYEQYFGPGTRLTVT.

The chain has TRBV6-5 and TRBJ1-1; TRBD1 matches at 9 bases. CDR1 and CDR2 from the germline V gene are MNHEY and SVGAGI. This CDR3 region has 15 residues. J lost 3 bases, V lost 5 bases, and 7 bases had no gene match. CDR3 bases: TGTGCCAGCAGTCTACAGGGGGCAAGGTACACTGAAGCTTTCTTT. It is translated as CASSLQGARYTEAFF.

The chain carries TRBV3-1 and TRBJ2-7; 13 bases line up with TRBD2. The trim removed 4 bases at V and 5 bases at J, leaving 5 bases unmatched. The CDR3 loop spans 15 amino acids. Germline V lookup: CDR1 LGHDT, CDR2 YNNKEL (reference sequence). The CDR3 loop is CASSPLAGGTNEQYF. CDR3 coding DNA: TGTGCCAGCAGCCCACTAGCGGGGGGGACCAACGAGCAGTACTTC.

This clonotype was recorded a few times. The chain carries TRBV7-9 and TRBJ1-5; a possible D gene is TRBD1 (5 bases). Between the trimmed V and J ends, which lost 5 bases and 7 bases, there was a span of 18 bases. The CDR3 length is 15 residues. CDR1 and CDR2 from the germline V gene are SEHNR and FQNEAQ (reference sequence). CDR3 coding DNA: TGTGCCAGCAGCCCCGCCGGCAGGGAAAACCAGCCCCAGCATTTT. This codes for CASSPAGRENQPQHF.

A few counts support this clonotype. The CDR3 bases are TGTGCCAGCAGCTCGCGACTAGCAGATAGCTACGAGCAGTACTTC. It codes for CASSSRLADSYEQYF. The rearrangement links TRBV9 to TRBJ2-7; 7 nucleotides match TRBD2. The CDR3 runs to 15 residues. With V trimmed by 4 bases and J by 3 bases, 10 bases remained unmatched. Germline V gene lookup returns CDR1 SGDLS and CDR2 YYNGEE.

This sequence joins TRBV9 and TRBJ2-2, with a tentative D call TRBD2 (6 bases). The germline CDR1 and CDR2 sequences are SGDLS and YYNGEE. The CDR3 spans 16 residues. The V gene lost 2 bases and the J gene lost 7 bases, with 18 bases spanning the gap. CDR3: CASSVSGTSGLGELFF. The CDR3 coding sequence is TGTGCCAGCAGCGTTTCCGGGACTTCTGGCCTCGGGGAGCTGTTTTTT.

The rearrangement links TRBV2 to TRBJ2-3; D not certain. This CDR3 region has 11 residues. CDR1 SNHLY and CDR2 FYNNEI come from the germline V gene. Trimming stripped 3 bases from V and 6 bases from J, with 4 bases between. CDR3 region: CASSDSDTQYF. The DNA for the CDR3 is TGTGCCAGCAGTGATTCCGATACGCAGTATTTT. Together with reference TRBV2 and TRBJ2-3, the CDR3 gives the full variable domain: EPEVTQTPSHQVTQMGQEVILRCVPISNHLYFYWYRQILGQKVEFLVSFYNNEISEKSEIFDDQFSVERPDGSNFTLKIRSTKLEDSAMYFCASSDSDTQYFGPGTRLTVL.

V and J are TRBV12-3 or TRBV12-4 and TRBJ1-2; D remains ambiguous. Trimming stripped 7 bases from V and 0 bases from J, with 15 bases between. The CDR3 sequence is 15 residues long. CDR3 DNA: TGTGCCAGCATCCCAAGTCCAGTGCCTAACTATGGCTACACCTTC. This translates into CASIPSPVPNYGYTF.

In its sample, this clonotype was seen a few times. This rearrangement joins TRBV29-1 to TRBJ2-3; 9 nucleotides align to TRBD2. Germline V gene data show CDR1 as SQVTM and CDR2 as ANQGSEA. Trimming cost V 2 bases and J 1 base; bases outside gene matches: 1. This CDR3 spans 14 amino acids. Here the CDR3 DNA reads TGCAGCGTTGAACGGACTAGCGGCACAGATACGCAGTATTTT. Translated: CSVERTSGTDTQYF.

As to this clonotype: Compared with germline, one end of the junction differs, possibly owing to a read error. This sequence joins TRBV5-5 and TRBJ2-1; 16 bases are a match to TRBD2. The CDR3 totals 15 residues. Germline V CDR1 and CDR2: SGHKS, YYEKEE (reference sequence). The CDR3 here is CASSLGGTSGGAGPF. In nucleotides, the CDR3 is TGTGCCAGCAGCTTGGGTGGGACTAGCGGGGGGGCCGGGCCTTTC.

This clonotype came up many times. The chain carries TRBV6-1 and TRBJ2-1, with a weak D call TRBD2 (5 bases). The CDR3 has 15 residues. Germline V CDR1 and CDR2: MNHNS, SASEGT. The germline V and J ends were trimmed by 8 bases and 0 bases, with 14 bases remaining between them. This chain's CDR3 is CASLTPGSSYNEQFF. The CDR3 nucleotides read TGTGCCAGCCTAACCCCGGGGAGCTCCTACAATGAGCAGTTCTTC.

This clonotype was counted only a few times. This chain links TRBV6-1 with TRBJ2-1; the D call may be TRBD1 or TRBD2 (6 bases each). V lost 3 bases, J lost 1 base, and 10 bases lay in between. The CDR3 spans 15 residues. Germline-derived CDR1 and CDR2 are MNHNS and SASEGT. Here the CDR3 DNA reads TGTGCCAGCAGTGAGGAGGGGGTATCCTACAATGAGCAGTTCTTC. As protein: CASSEEGVSYNEQFF.

The rearrangement links TRBV6-2 or TRBV6-3 to TRBJ2-7; D remains unclear. Trimming removed 5 bases at V and 2 bases at J, with 13 bases between. CDR1 MNHEY and CDR2 SVGEGT come from the germline V gene. The CDR3 loop spans 14 amino acids. CDR3 DNA: TGTGCCAGCAGTACGGACCCATATCCCTACGAGCAGTACTTC. The encoded protein is CASSTDPYPYEQYF.

This clonotype was seen a few times. The chain links TRBV11-2 to TRBJ2-2; TRBD2 matches 8 bases. The CDR3 has 16 residues. V gave up 4 bases and J gave up 6 bases; unmatched junction bases: 10. Germline CDR1 reads SGHAT; CDR2 reads FQNNGV. The CDR3 loop reads CASSSRSGLGSGELFF. In DNA, the CDR3 is TGTGCCAGCAGCTCCAGATCGGGACTAGGGTCCGGGGAGCTGTTTTTT.

The J gene is TRBJ1-5, the V gene TRBV12-3 or TRBV12-4; TRBD1 is a possible D gene (5 bases). Trimming stripped 2 bases from V and 7 bases from J, with 27 bases between. The CDR3 runs 19 residues. The CDR3 nucleotides are TGTGCCAGCAGTTTATATGTGGGGCTTTACCCGAGGGACGAACAGCCCCAGCATTTT. Its protein is CASSLYVGLYPRDEQPQHF.

The V and J genes are TRBV20-1 and TRBJ1-1; 7 bases map to TRBD1. Per germline, CDR1 DFQATT and CDR2 SNEGSKA (reference sequence). Trimming removed 4 bases from V and 1 base from J; junction bases left unmatched: 3. CDR3 size: 13 residues. CDR3: CSATKGANTEAFF. The CDR3 DNA follows: TGCAGTGCTACAAAGGGGGCGAACACTGAAGCTTTCTTT.

V is TRBV27 and J is TRBJ2-2, with D possibly being TRBD2 (5 bases). CDR3 size: 16 residues. CDR1 is MNHEY, CDR2 SMNVEV, per germline (reference sequence). V was clipped by 4 bases and J by 2 bases, with 14 bases between them. In DNA, the CDR3 is TGTGCCAGCAGTTCTCCTTCGGCGGGCAACACCGGGGAGCTGTTTTTT. It codes for CASSSPSAGNTGELFF.

This chain connects TRBV20-1 to TRBJ2-5; no firm D call. With 3 bases removed from V and 5 bases from J, the gap between germline ends came to 10 bases. CDR3 length: 12 amino acids. CDR1 is DFQATT and CDR2 is SNEGSKA in the germline V gene (reference sequence). Here the CDR3 reads CSARARRETQYF. In DNA form, the CDR3 reads TGCAGTGCTAGGGCCAGAAGGGAGACCCAGTACTTC.